The source of this T cell receptor (beta chain) is a study of T-cell memory formation after mild COVID-19 listed by TCRdb under 2021. Regarding the research as a whole: Most TCR sequence clusters were specific to one of the two donors. Longitudinal TCRalpha and TCRbeta repertoire sequencing tracked T-cell clones expanding and contracting after mild COVID-19 in two donors. The cohort comprised two young, previously healthy adult volunteers, one female and one male.

To note about this clonotype: Its antigen has not been determined. There are no base qualities to consult, and no much larger clone falls within one base.

Ficoll-Paque density gradient centrifugation was the method used to isolate PBMCs. For sequencing, an Illumina NovaSeq 6000 was employed. cDNA libraries for TCRalpha and TCRbeta were prepared by 5'RACE using constant-segment primers, with sample barcodes and unique molecular identifiers added. Trizol reagent was used to extract RNA from every sample. Library amplification was performed in two PCR steps, and a second sample barcode and Illumina TruSeq adapters were introduced in the second step. Sequencing of the libraries was done on an Illumina NovaSeq, producing 2 x 150 bp paired-end reads. Regarding the original processing steps: Demultiplexing of reads and collapsing into UMI-guided consensus sequences were performed with migec v1.2.7. With mixcr v2.1.11, UMI consensuses were aligned to TRA and TRB V and J templates and assembled into clonotypes. A clonotype was counted as expanded or contracted only if both edgeR and NoisET called the change significant, with noise models trained on biological replicates. edgeR calls used a false discovery rate-adjusted p below 0.01 and a log2 fold-change threshold of 1. PCA with hierarchical clustering of max-normalized trajectories of the 1000 most abundant clonotypes was used as exploratory dynamics analysis. Separately sequenced CD4+ and CD8+ repertoires were used to assign a CD4 or CD8 phenotype to each responding clone. TCRdb handled the public reads itself, with Q25 trimming in fastp and clone calling in MiXCR, and kept productive beta chains. Each record represents a unique CDR3 protein, reported with the most common genes and DNA among its rows. The V and J calls shown here were made by TCRdb, not taken from the authors' results. The sample table holds 150,000 to 200,000 distinct CDR3 sequences, of which 20% to 25% were seen once. 20% to 25% of the sample belongs to the ten largest clones.

Results and caveats for the whole study, not just this receptor: Clones that contracted from day 15 to 85 showed balanced CD4/CD8 phenotypes, whereas a second wave of clones that expanded from day 15 to 37 leaned towards CD4+. Whether the second-wave clones peaking on day 37 were SARS-CoV-2 specific was not confirmed. The detection of some responding clones in pre-infection memory suggests that pre-existing cross-reactive memory T cells joined the SARS-CoV-2 response. Contracting CD4+ clones were located mainly in the CM and EM memory subsets, whereas CD8+ clones were found to be enriched in EMRA. Only a couple of mild cases were covered in the study, and larger cohorts including severe cases with pre-infection samples were considered necessary.

The sample consisted of PBMCs or a T cell subset sorted from them (not recorded which). This sequence was found in an adult woman who had mild COVID-19 (a few samples of this study predate the infection). The sample titles of this study are shuffled in the database, so cell type and time point are left out; the donor was told from shared clones.

The DNA sequence is TGTGCCAGCATCTCAGCGTGGCGGGGGGCTCTTAATGAGCAGTTCTTC. It encodes CASISAWRGALNEQFF. The chain links TRBV27 with TRBJ2-1; TRBD2 lines up with 8 middle nucleotides. From the cysteine through the phenylalanine, the CDR3 covers 16 amino acids. Only the CDR3 DNA is retained, 48 bases long and in frame from the first base. CDR1 and CDR2 are drawn from the germline V gene (reference sequence): MNHEY, SMNVEV. At the junction V is shortened by 7 bases and J by 7 bases; bases outside the gene matches: 15.